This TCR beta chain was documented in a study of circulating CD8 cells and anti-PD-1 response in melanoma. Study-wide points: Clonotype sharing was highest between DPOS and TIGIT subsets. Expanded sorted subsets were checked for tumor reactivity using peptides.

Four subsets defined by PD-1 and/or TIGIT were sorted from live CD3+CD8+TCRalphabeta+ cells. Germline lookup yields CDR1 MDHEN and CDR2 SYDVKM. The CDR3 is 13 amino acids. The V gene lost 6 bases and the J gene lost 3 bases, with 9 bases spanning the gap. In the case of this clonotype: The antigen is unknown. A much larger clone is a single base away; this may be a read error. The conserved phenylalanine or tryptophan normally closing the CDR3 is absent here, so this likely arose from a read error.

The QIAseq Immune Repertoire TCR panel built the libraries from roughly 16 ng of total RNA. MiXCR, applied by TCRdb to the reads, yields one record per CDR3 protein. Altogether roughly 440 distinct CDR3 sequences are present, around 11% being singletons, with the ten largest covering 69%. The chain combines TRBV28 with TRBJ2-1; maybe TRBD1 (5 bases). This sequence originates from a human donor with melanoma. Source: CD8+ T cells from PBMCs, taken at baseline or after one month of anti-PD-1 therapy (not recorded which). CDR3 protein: CASRPDSYNEQFL. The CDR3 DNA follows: TGTGCCAGCAGGCCAGACAGCTACAATGAGCAGTTCCTC.